The 29 T cell receptor beta chains below all came from one sample that was sequenced in a study of PD-L1 blockade in urothelial cancer. Here immunoSEQ multiplex PCR was the method, and the copy in TCRdb shows in-frame clones only, minus some. The sample lists about 45,000 clones, roughly four fifths occurring once. The time point denotes: peripheral blood 6 weeks after treatment start. The sample here was PBMCs, taken around atezolizumab (anti-PD-L1) treatment. The receptors were gathered from a man aged 60-69 years with urothelial cancer.

The V gene is TRBV19, the J gene TRBJ2-3, with TRBD2 matching 13 bases. Per the germline V gene, CDR1 is LNHDA and CDR2 is SQIVND (reference sequence). The CDR3 is 17 residues long. The junction had 7 bases not matched to a gene; V was cut back by 6 bases and J by 1 base. The CDR3 DNA reads TGTGCCAGTAGCCCCCCAGGACTAGCGGGAGGCACAGATACGCAGTATTTT. The encoded protein is CASSPPGLAGGTDTQYF.

This clone was observed once. The V gene is TRBV6-1, the J gene TRBJ2-2; the D gene is possibly TRBD2 (5 bases). CDR3 size: 15 residues. Deletions cut 6 bases from V and 4 bases from J, with 15 bases between. Germline V CDR1 and CDR2: MNHNS, SASEGT. The CDR3 nucleotides read TGTGCCAGCAGGAGAACGGGGAGCGGCACCGGGGAGCTGTTTTTT. Translating it yields CASRRTGSGTGELFF.

The chain carries TRBV27 and TRBJ1-5, with D possibly matching TRBD1 (6 bases). The CDR3 is 17 residues long. Germline lookup yields CDR1 MNHEY and CDR2 SMNVEV (reference sequence). Deletions cut 6 bases from V and 0 bases from J, with 18 bases between. CDR3 region: CASRSFGGRISNQPQHF. CDR3 sequence (DNA): TGTGCCAGCAGATCCTTTGGGGGCAGGATTAGCAATCAGCCCCAGCATTTT.

The CDR3 sequence is CASSVGGGQNTEAFF. Written as DNA, the CDR3 is TGTGCCAGCAGCGTAGGAGGGGGACAGAACACTGAAGCTTTCTTT. This chain uses TRBV7-2 with TRBJ1-1, with D possibly TRBD1 on 6 matching bases. The V gene lost 5 bases and the J gene lost 1 base, with 14 bases spanning the gap. From germline, CDR1 is SGHTA and CDR2 FQGNSA. The CDR3 contains 15 residues.

The gene calls are TRBV13 and TRBJ1-1; no clear D. Looked up from germline, CDR1 is PRHDT and CDR2 is FYEKMQ (reference sequence). The CDR3 contains 13 residues. Trimming removed 4 bases at V and 4 bases at J, with 10 bases between. CDR3 residues: CASSSRGLTEAFF. For the CDR3, the DNA is TGTGCCAGCAGCTCGCGAGGGCTCACTGAAGCTTTCTTT.

The chain combines TRBV11-2 with TRBJ2-5; 7 bases are shared with TRBD1. The trim removed 5 bases at V and 4 bases at J, leaving 7 bases unmatched. From germline, CDR1 is SGHAT and CDR2 FQNNGV. The CDR3 totals 14 residues. The CDR3 loop is CASSAVQGLETQYF. DNA of the CDR3: TGTGCCAGCAGCGCAGTACAGGGGTTAGAGACCCAGTACTTC.

V is TRBV5-1 and J is TRBJ2-3; 7 positions match TRBD2. This CDR3 contains 15 residues. Germline V lookup: CDR1 SGHRS, CDR2 YFSETQ. V trimming: 0 bases; J trimming: 0 bases; junction bases outside the gene matches: 1. The CDR3 is CASSLGLASTDTQYF. Written as DNA, the CDR3 is TGCGCCAGCAGCTTGGGACTAGCTAGCACAGATACGCAGTATTTT.

The rearrangement joins TRBV14 to TRBJ2-5; a possible D gene is TRBD2 (6 bases). The CDR3 length is 16 residues. Germline assignment: CDR1 SGHDN and CDR2 FVKESK. V was shortened by 1 base and J by 0 bases, with 12 bases between the two germline ends. CDR3 loop: CASSQVGSSDQETQYF. In DNA form, the CDR3 reads TGTGCCAGCAGCCAAGTAGGTTCTAGCGACCAAGAGACCCAGTACTTC.

This chain joins TRBV6-5 and TRBJ2-5; maybe TRBD1 (6 bases). From germline, CDR1 is MNHEY and CDR2 SVGAGI. Trimming left V 5 bases short and J 1 base short, with 8 bases between. The CDR3 is 13 amino acids. The CDR3 sequence: CASSRDIQETQYF. CDR3 nucleotide sequence: TGTGCCAGCAGTAGGGACATCCAAGAGACCCAGTACTTC.

V gene TRBV5-1 combines with J gene TRBJ1-2; no firm D call. CDR3 length: 12 residues. V shed 5 bases and J shed 7 bases, with 12 bases lying between them. In germline, CDR1 is SGHRS, CDR2 YFSETQ. This chain's CDR3 is CASRNSQVGYTF. The CDR3, as DNA: TGCGCCAGCAGAAACAGTCAAGTTGGCTACACCTTC.

The chain combines TRBV9 with TRBJ1-6; the D gene is possibly TRBD1 (6 bases). The CDR3 spans 15 residues. Germline V gene lookup returns CDR1 SGDLS and CDR2 YYNGEE. V was pared by 0 bases and J by 2 bases, with 6 bases between. CDR3 in amino acids: CASSVGTAYNSPLHF. In DNA, the CDR3 is TGTGCCAGCAGCGTAGGGACAGCCTATAATTCACCCCTCCACTTT.

This chain connects TRBV4-3 to TRBJ2-7; TRBD1 agrees at 11 bases. Germline assignment: CDR1 LGHNA and CDR2 YSLEER. J gave up 1 base and V 3 bases, and 5 bases lay outside the gene matches. The CDR3 is 16 amino acids. DNA of the CDR3: TGCGCCAGCAGCCATGGACAGGGGGCGCCTTCCTACGAGCAGTACTTC. Protein: CASSHGQGAPSYEQYF.

Details on this clone: Compared with germline, one end of the junction differs, possibly owing to a read error. The chain has TRBV11-2 and TRBJ2-7; D may be TRBD1 (5 bases). The CDR3 has 15 residues. Germline-derived CDR1 and CDR2 are SGHAT and FQNNGV. This CDR3 reads CASSQEWQGSYEQYF. CDR3 DNA sequence: TGCGCCAGCAGCCAAGAGTGGCAGGGTTCCTACGAGCAGTACTTC.

The V call is TRBV5-4, the J call TRBJ1-1, with D uncertain. The V gene's germline CDR1 is SGHNT and CDR2 YYREEE (reference sequence). The V end was cut by 6 bases, the J end by 4 bases, with 7 bases between. CDR3 size: 11 residues. CDR3 sequence: CASTRSTEAFF. CDR3 nucleotide sequence: TGTGCCAGCACCAGGTCCACTGAAGCTTTCTTT.

In this sample, this clone turned up a few times. The gene calls are TRBV6-1 and TRBJ2-7; D is ambiguous. The CDR3 is made up of 13 amino acids. The germline V gene encodes CDR1 MNHNS and CDR2 SASEGT. V lost 0 bases, J lost 4 bases, and 7 bases lay in between. The CDR3: CASSEALGYEQYF. CDR3 coding DNA: TGTGCCAGCAGTGAAGCGCTCGGGTACGAGCAGTACTTC.

This clone was observed once. The rearrangement links TRBV2 to TRBJ1-4; possibly TRBD1 for D (6 bases). CDR3 length: 12 amino acids. Germline CDR1 and CDR2: SNHLY and FYNNEI. The V gene lost 7 bases and the J gene lost 4 bases, with 7 bases spanning the gap. The CDR3 nucleotides are TGTGCCAGCAAGGACAGTAATGAAAAACTGTTTTTT. This codes for CASKDSNEKLFF.

The chain employs TRBV6-6 and TRBJ2-3; 9 positions agree with TRBD2. Germline V gene sequence: CDR1 MNHNY, CDR2 SVGAGI (reference sequence). V lost 8 bases to trimming and J lost 3 bases; unmatched junction nucleotides: 9. The CDR3 sequence is 15 residues long. CDR3 sequence (DNA): TGTGCCAGCGCGATAGCGGGAGCAGGAACAGATACGCAGTATTTT. Protein: CASAIAGAGTDTQYF.

The chain combines TRBV4-3 with TRBJ1-4; D possibly corresponds to TRBD1 (6 bases). CDR3 size: 16 residues. The germline gives CDR1 LGHNA, CDR2 YSLEER. The V end was cut by 0 bases, the J end by 3 bases, with 11 bases between. CDR3: CASSQDQGGSNEKLFF. As DNA, the CDR3 is TGCGCCAGCAGCCAAGATCAAGGGGGATCTAATGAAAAACTGTTTTTT.

V usage is TRBV27 and J usage is TRBJ2-7; perhaps TRBD1 as D (6 bases). Germline assignment: CDR1 MNHEY and CDR2 SMNVEV (reference sequence). This CDR3 is 15 amino acids long. V was trimmed by 0 bases and J by 2 bases, leaving 11 bases between them. The CDR3 coding sequence is TGTGCCAGCAGTTTATCCGGACAGCACCCCTACGAGCAGTACTTC. Its protein product is CASSLSGQHPYEQYF.

The chain recombines TRBV6-5 with TRBJ2-3, with TRBD1 as a possible D gene (5 bases). The V end was cut by 0 bases, the J end by 0 bases, with 7 bases between. The CDR3 length is 15 residues. Germline V gene lookup returns CDR1 MNHEY and CDR2 SVGAGI. The DNA for the CDR3 is TGTGCCAGCAGTTACTCGACAGCCAGCACAGATACGCAGTATTTT. Encoded protein: CASSYSTASTDTQYF.

The rearrangement uses TRBV4-1 and TRBJ2-4; 7 nucleotides match TRBD2. The CDR3 contains 17 residues. V was clipped by 0 bases and J by 0 bases; unmatched bases: 5. The germline CDR1 and CDR2 sequences are MGHRA and YSYEKL. CDR3 loop: CASSQDLAALAKNIQYF. The CDR3 nucleotides are TGCGCCAGCAGCCAAGATCTAGCGGCCCTAGCCAAAAACATTCAGTACTTC.

The chain recombines TRBV4-2 with TRBJ2-1; perhaps TRBD2 as D (6 bases). The germline V and J ends were trimmed by 1 base and 1 base, with 14 bases remaining between them. Per the germline V gene, CDR1 is LGHNA and CDR2 is YNFKEQ. The CDR3 contains 17 residues. CDR3 protein: CASSQGGGTRSYNEQFF. For the CDR3, the DNA is TGTGCCAGCAGCCAAGGGGGCGGGACCCGATCCTACAATGAGCAGTTCTTC.

The genes are TRBV2 and TRBJ1-2, with 7 bases aligning to TRBD1. The V and J ends lost 6 bases and 3 bases, in that order; junction bases with no gene match: 7. The CDR3 loop spans 14 amino acids. The germline V gene encodes CDR1 SNHLY and CDR2 FYNNEI. The CDR3 DNA is TGTGCCAGCAGACTAACAGGGGCGGACTATGGCTACACCTTC. It yields the protein CASRLTGADYGYTF. The full variable domain, rest sourced from reference TRBV2 and TRBJ1-2, is EPEVTQTPSHQVTQMGQEVILRCVPISNHLYFYWYRQILGQKVEFLVSFYNNEISEKSEIFDDQFSVERPDGSNFTLKIRSTKLEDSAMYFCASRLTGADYGYTFGSGTRLTVV.

This clone was detected only once. The J gene is TRBJ2-1, the V gene TRBV15, with TRBD2 matching over 11 bases. V trimming: 2 bases; J trimming: 2 bases; junction bases outside the gene matches: 2. The germline gives CDR1 LNHNV, CDR2 YYDKDF (reference sequence). This CDR3 contains 16 residues. CDR3 region: CATSRTGLAAYNEQFF. The CDR3 DNA reads TGTGCCACCAGCAGAACGGGACTAGCGGCCTACAATGAGCAGTTCTTC.

This clone was seen ten or more times. The junction does not match germline at one end; this may be a read error. V and J are TRBV7-7 and TRBJ2-1; D possibly corresponds to TRBD2 (6 bases). This CDR3 is 16 amino acids long. Germline V gene data show CDR1 as SSHAT and CDR2 as FNYEAQ (reference sequence). CDR3 in DNA: TGTGCTAGCAGCCCCAGCGAAGGGGCGGGGATGAATGAGCAGTTCTTC. Protein product: CASSPSEGAGMNEQFF.

The CDR3 loop is CASSVSENYGYTF. DNA of the CDR3: TGTGCCAGCAGTGTATCGGAGAACTATGGCTACACCTTC. The V gene is TRBV6-1, the J gene TRBJ1-2, with D unclear. Germline values: CDR1 MNHNS, CDR2 SASEGT. The CDR3 contains 13 residues. V was pared by 4 bases and J by 2 bases, with 8 bases between.

This chain uses TRBV13 with TRBJ1-1; no definite D call. The CDR3 consists of 13 residues. Per the germline V gene, CDR1 is PRHDT and CDR2 is FYEKMQ (reference sequence). Trimming shortened V by 1 base and J by 5 bases, and 8 bases separated the two germline ends. This CDR3 reads CASSLALSTEAFF. CDR3 bases: TGTGCCAGCAGCTTAGCCCTTAGTACTGAAGCTTTCTTT.

The chain has TRBV19 and TRBJ2-5, with D possibly matching TRBD1 (6 bases). CDR3 size: 16 residues. Trimming stripped 0 bases from V and 5 bases from J, with 16 bases between. Germline V gene lookup returns CDR1 LNHDA and CDR2 SQIVND (reference sequence). The CDR3 protein is CASSIEGARRGETQYF. DNA of the CDR3: TGTGCCAGTAGTATAGAAGGCGCCAGAAGGGGGGAGACCCAGTACTTC.

This clone showed up just once. J is TRBJ1-1 and V is TRBV29-1; D not certain. V was trimmed by 5 bases and J by 1 base, leaving 20 bases between them. This CDR3 has 16 residues. CDR1 is SQVTM and CDR2 is ANQGSEA in the germline V gene. CDR3 in amino acids: CSVSRGPATSNTEAFF. In nucleotides, the CDR3 is TGCAGCGTTTCAAGAGGGCCCGCTACTTCGAACACTGAAGCTTTCTTT.